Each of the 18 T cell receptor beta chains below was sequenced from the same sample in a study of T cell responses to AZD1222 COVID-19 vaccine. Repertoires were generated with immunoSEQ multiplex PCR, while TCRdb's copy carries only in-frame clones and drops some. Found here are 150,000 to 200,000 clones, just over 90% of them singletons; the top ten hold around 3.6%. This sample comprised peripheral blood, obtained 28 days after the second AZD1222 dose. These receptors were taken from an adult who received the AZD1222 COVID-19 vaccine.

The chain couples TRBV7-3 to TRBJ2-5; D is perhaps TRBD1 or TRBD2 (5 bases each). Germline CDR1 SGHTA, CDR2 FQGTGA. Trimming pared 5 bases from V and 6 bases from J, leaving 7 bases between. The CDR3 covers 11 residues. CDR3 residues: CASSGGQTQYF. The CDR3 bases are TGTGCCAGCAGCGGGGGTCAGACCCAGTACTTC.

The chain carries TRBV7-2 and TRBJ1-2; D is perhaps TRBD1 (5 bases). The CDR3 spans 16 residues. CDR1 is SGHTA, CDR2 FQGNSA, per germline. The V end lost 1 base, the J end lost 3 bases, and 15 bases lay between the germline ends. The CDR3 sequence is CASSLESARAYYGYTF. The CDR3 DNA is TGTGCCAGCAGCTTAGAATCCGCCAGGGCGTACTATGGCTACACCTTC.

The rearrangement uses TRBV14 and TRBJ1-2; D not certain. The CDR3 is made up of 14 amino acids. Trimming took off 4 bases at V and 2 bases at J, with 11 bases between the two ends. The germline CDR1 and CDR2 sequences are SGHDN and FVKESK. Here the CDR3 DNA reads TGTGCCAGCAGCCCCCAAGGGATGAACTATGGCTACACCTTC. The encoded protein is CASSPQGMNYGYTF.

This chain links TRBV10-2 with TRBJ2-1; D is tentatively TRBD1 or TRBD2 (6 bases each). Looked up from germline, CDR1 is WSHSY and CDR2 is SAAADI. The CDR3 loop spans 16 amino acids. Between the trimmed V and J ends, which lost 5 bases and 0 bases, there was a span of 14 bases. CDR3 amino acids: CASSRGYGSSYNEQFF. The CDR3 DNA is TGCGCCAGCAGTAGGGGGTACGGGAGCTCCTACAATGAGCAGTTCTTC.

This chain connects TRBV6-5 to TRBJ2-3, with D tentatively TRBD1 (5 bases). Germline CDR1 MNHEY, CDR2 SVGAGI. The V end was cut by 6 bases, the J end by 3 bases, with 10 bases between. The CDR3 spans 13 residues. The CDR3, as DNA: TGTGCCAGCAGCGAGCAGGGAACAGATACGCAGTATTTT. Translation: CASSEQGTDTQYF.

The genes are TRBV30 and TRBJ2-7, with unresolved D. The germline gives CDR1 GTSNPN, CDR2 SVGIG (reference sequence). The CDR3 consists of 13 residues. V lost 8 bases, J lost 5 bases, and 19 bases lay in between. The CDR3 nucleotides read TGTGCCCTAAAGGGCCGGTTCGGCGACGAGCAGTACTTC. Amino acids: CALKGRFGDEQYF.

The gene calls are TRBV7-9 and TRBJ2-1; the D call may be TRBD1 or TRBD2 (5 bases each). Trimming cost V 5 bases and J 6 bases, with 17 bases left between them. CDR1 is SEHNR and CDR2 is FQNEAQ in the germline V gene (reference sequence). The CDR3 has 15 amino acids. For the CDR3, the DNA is TGTGCCAGCAGCAGGGACCGTTCCACCCTCAATGAGCAGTTCTTC. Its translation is CASSRDRSTLNEQFF.

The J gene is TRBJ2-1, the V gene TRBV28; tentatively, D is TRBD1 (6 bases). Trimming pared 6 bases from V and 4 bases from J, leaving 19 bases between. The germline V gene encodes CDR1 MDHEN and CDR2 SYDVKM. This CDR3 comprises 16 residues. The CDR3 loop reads CASRRLIQGSYNEQFF. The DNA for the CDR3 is TGTGCCAGCAGGCGGCTCATACAGGGATCTTACAATGAGCAGTTCTTC.

The CDR3 sequence: CASSRFRTSGRFNEQFF. CDR3 bases: TGTGCCAGCAGCCGTTTTAGGACTAGCGGGAGATTCAATGAGCAGTTCTTC. The chain links TRBV14 to TRBJ2-1; TRBD2 matches at 13 bases. The germline V gene encodes CDR1 SGHDN and CDR2 FVKESK. The CDR3 has 17 residues. J gave up 6 bases and V 4 bases, and 9 bases lay outside the gene matches.

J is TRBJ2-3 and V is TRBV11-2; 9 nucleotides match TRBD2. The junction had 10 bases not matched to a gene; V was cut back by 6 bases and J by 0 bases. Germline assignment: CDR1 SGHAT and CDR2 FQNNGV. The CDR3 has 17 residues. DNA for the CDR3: TGTGCCAGCAGTTCACGACTAGCGGCTACTAGCACAGATACGCAGTATTTT. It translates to CASSSRLAATSTDTQYF. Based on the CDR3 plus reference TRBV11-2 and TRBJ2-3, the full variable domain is EAGVAQSPRYKIIEKRQSVAFWCNPISGHATLYWYQQILGQGPKLLIQFQNNGVVDDSQLPKDRFSAERLKGVDSTLKIQPAKLEDSAVYLCASSSRLAATSTDTQYFGPGTRLTVL.

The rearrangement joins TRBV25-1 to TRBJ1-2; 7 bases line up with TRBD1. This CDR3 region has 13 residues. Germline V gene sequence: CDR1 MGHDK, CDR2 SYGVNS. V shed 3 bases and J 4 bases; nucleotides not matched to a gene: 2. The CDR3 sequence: CASSETGTYGYTF. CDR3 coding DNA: TGTGCCAGCAGTGAGACAGGGACCTATGGCTACACCTTC.

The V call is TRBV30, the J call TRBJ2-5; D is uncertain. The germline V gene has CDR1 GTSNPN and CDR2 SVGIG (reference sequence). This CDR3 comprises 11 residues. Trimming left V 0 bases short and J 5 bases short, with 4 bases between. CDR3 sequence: CAWSVEETQYF. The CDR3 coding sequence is TGTGCCTGGAGTGTAGAGGAGACCCAGTACTTC.

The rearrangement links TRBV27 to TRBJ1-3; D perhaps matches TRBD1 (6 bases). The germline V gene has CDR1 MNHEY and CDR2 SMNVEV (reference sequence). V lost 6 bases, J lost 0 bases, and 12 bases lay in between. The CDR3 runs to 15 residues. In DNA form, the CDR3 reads TGTGCCAGCAGACGTGGGGGGCCCTCTGGAAACACCATATATTTT. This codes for CASRRGGPSGNTIYF.

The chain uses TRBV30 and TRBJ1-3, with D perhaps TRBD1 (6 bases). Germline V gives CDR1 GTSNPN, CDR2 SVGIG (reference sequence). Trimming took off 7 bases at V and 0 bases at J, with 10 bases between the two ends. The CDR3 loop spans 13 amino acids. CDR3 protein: CASTGNSGNTIYF. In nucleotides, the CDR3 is TGTGCCTCTACAGGGAACTCTGGAAACACCATATATTTT.

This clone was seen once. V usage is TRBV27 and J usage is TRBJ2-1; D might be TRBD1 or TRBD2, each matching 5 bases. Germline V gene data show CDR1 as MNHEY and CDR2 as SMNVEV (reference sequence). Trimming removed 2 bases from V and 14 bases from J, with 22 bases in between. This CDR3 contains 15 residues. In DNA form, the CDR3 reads TGTGCCAGCAGTTTACTGGGGGTGGGTCCGCCCCGGGAGTTCTTC. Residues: CASSLLGVGPPREFF.

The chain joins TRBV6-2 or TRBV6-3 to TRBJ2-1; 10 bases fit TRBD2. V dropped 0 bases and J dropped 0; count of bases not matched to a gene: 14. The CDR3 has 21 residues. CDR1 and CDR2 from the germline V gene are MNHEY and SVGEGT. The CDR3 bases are TGTGCCAGCAGTTACTCGACTTCCCTAGCGGGAGTAGGAACCTCCTACAATGAGCAGTTCTTC. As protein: CASSYSTSLAGVGTSYNEQFF.

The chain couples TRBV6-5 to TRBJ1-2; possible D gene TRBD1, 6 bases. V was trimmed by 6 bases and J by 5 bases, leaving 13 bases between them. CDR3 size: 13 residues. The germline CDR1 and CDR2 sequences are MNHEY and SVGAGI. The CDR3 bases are TGTGCCAGCAGCCCAGGACAGATATATGGCTACACCTTC. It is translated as CASSPGQIYGYTF.

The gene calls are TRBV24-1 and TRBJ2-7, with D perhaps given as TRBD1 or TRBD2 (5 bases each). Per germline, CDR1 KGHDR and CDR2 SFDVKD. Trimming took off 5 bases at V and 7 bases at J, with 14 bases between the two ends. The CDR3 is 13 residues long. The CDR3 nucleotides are TGTGCCACCAGTGCCTACGCCAGGGAGGAGCAGTACTTC. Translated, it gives CATSAYAREEQYF.